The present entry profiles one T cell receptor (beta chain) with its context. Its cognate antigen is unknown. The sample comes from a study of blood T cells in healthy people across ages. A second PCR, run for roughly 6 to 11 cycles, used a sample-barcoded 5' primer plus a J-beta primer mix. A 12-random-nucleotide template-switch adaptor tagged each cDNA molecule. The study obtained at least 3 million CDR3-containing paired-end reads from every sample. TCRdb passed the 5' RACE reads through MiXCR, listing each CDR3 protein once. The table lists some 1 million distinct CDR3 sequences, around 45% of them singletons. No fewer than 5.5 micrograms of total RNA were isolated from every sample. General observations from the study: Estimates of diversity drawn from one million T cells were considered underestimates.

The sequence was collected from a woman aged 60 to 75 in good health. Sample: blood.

CDR3 DNA sequence: TGTGCCAGCAGAAATTTAGCGGAGAAGACAGATACGCAGTATTTT. Its protein is CASRNLAEKTDTQYF. The V and J genes are TRBV28 and TRBJ2-3, with a possible D match to TRBD2 (6 bases). Per the germline V gene, CDR1 is MDHEN and CDR2 is SYDVKM. The V end was cut by 6 bases, the J end by 3 bases, with 16 bases between. This CDR3 is 15 amino acids long. The full variable domain, rest sourced from reference TRBV28 and TRBJ2-3, is DVKVTQSSRYLVKRTGEKVFLECVQDMDHENMFWYRQDPGLGLRLIYFSYDVKMKEKGDIPEGYSVSREKKERFSLILESASTNQTSMYLCASRNLAEKTDTQYFGPGTRLTVL.